This T cell receptor beta chain appears in the sequencing data of a study of naive and memory T cell subsets. Whole-blood samples were around 2.5 ml of peripheral blood from healthy adult volunteers. Cells were not sorted; total RNA input targeted 1 to 1000 ng. This clonotype has a handful of counts. Reverse transcription of blood and skin TCR RNA was primed at alpha and beta constant regions. TCRdb called the 5' RACE reads again in MiXCR, with one record for every CDR3 protein. The data show just over 25,000 distinct CDR3 sequences, 20% to 25% seen once. There are 13 residues in the CDR3. The germline V gene has CDR1 SQVTM and CDR2 ANQGSEA. Trimming removed 3 bases at V and 4 bases at J, with 12 bases between.

The chain has TRBV29-1 and TRBJ1-2; D ambiguous. The receptor was derived from a female donor in good health. The CDR3 DNA follows: TGCAGCGTTGAGCCCCCGGGGTTCTATGGCTACACCTTC. Residues: CSVEPPGFYGYTF.